This T cell receptor (beta chain) is from a study of preoperative IRX-2 immunotherapy in early breast cancer (dated by TCRdb to 2018 to 2020). The treatment or condition label, read with the paper, signifies: preoperative locoregional IRX-2 cytokine immunotherapy. The samples were obtained from a phase Ib study that tested preoperative, locoregional IRX-2 cytokine immunotherapy designed to prime immune responses. Donors were patients with early-stage breast cancer who received IRX-2 before surgery. For this clone: Its antigen remains undetermined. The record has no base qualities; no much larger clone is one base away.

Library prep was done by the immunoSEQ multiplex PCR assay. This immuneACCESS table, as held by TCRdb, lists in-frame sequences with V and J called but not all clones. Of the missing ones, under half trace to an unresolved V gene in checked studies; the others have no known cause. Here the sample has 55,000 to 70,000 clones; approximately 94% occur a single time. The ten largest account for around 1.7% of the sample. The CDR3, from cysteine to phenylalanine, totals 17 residues. CDR3 DNA is the only sequence kept; it has 51 bases, read in frame from the first base. V gives up 1 base and J gives up 4 bases, and the segment between their germline ends measures 15 bases. The germline V gene encodes CDR1 SGHRS and CDR2 YFSETQ.

The rearrangement combines TRBV5-1 with TRBJ2-6; the D gene is possibly TRBD2, with 6 bases matching. Sample collection occurred from a patient treated with IRX-2 immunotherapy. This TCR was sampled from a human donor with breast cancer. The nucleotide sequence is TGCGCCAGCAGCTTGAGTCTGGGGACTGGGGGGGCCAACGTCCTGACTTTC. This gives the protein CASSLSLGTGGANVLTF.